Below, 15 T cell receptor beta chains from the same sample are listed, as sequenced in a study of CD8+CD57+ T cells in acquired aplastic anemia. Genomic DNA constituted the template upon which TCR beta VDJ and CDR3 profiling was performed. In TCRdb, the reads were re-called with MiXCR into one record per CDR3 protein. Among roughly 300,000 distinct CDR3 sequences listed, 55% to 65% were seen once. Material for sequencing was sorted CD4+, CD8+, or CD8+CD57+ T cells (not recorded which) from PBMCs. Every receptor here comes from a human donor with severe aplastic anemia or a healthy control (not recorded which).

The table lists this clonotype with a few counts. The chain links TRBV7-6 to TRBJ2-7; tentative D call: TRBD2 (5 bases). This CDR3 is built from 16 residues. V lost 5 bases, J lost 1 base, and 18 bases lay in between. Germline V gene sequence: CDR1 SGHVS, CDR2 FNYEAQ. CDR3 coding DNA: TGTGCCAGCAGCCCCCCCATCGGGGATAAATCCTACGAGCAGTACTTC. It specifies CASSPPIGDKSYEQYF.

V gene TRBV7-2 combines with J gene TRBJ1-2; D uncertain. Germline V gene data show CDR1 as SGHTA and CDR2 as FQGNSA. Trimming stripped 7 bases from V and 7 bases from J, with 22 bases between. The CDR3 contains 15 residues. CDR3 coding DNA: TGTGCCAGCAATCGGTTAGGCGGGCGAATGGGTGGCTACACCTTC. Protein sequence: CASNRLGGRMGGYTF.

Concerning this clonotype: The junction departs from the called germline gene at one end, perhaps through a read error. CDR3 nucleotide sequence: TGCGCCAGCAGCTCTGGGCGGGACTACGAGCAGTACTTC. It codes for CASSSGRDYEQYF. The rearrangement uses TRBV9 and TRBJ2-7; maybe TRBD2 (6 bases). The CDR3 is 13 amino acids. Germline loops: CDR1 SGDLS, CDR2 YYNGEE.

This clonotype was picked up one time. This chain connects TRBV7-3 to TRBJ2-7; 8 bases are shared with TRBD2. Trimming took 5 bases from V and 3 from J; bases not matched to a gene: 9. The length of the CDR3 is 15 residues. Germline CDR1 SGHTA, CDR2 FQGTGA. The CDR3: CASSPTGTSDYEQYF. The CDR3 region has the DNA TGTGCCAGCAGCCCCACCGGGACTAGTGACTACGAGCAGTACTTC.

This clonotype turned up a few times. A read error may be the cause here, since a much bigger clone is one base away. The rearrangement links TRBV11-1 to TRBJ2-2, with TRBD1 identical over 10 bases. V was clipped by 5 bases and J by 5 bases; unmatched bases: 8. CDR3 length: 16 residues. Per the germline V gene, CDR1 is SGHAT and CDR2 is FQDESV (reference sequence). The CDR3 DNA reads TGTGCCAGCAGCGTCGGACAGGGGGTCCTTACCGGGGAGCTGTTTTTT. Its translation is CASSVGQGVLTGELFF.

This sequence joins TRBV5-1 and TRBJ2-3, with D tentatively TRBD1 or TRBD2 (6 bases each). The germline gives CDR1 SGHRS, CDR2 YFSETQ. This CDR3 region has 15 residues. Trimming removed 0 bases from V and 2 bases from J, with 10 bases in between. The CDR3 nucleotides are TGCGCCAGCAGCTTGGTCGGGGGCCTCACAGATACGCAGTATTTT. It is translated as CASSLVGGLTDTQYF.

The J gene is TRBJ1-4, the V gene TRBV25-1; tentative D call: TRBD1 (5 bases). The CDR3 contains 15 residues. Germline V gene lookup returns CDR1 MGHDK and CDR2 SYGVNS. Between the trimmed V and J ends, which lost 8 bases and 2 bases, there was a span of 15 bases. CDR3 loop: CASRKQGGTNEKLFF. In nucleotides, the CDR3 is TGTGCCAGCCGCAAGCAGGGTGGCACTAATGAAAAACTGTTTTTT.

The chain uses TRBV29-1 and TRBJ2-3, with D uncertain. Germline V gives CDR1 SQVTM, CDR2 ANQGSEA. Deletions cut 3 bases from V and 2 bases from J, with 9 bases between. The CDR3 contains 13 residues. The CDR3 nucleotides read TGCAGCGTTGATTGGCAGAACACAGATACGCAGTATTTT. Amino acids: CSVDWQNTDTQYF.

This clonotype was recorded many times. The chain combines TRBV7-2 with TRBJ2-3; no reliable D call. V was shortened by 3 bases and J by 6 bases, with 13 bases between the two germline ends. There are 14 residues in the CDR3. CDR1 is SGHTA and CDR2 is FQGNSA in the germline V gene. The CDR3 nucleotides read TGTGCCAGCAGCTTTGATAAGCTCCCCGATACGCAGTATTTT. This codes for CASSFDKLPDTQYF.

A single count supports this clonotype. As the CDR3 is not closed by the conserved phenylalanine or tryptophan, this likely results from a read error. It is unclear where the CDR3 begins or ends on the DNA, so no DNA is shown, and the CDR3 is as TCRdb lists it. The CDR3 sequence is CASSADRV. The V and J genes are TRBV6-6 and TRBJ2-5; TRBD1 is the table's D call and was not checked against the DNA. The CDR3 is 8 amino acids in total, end residues counted. CDR1 is MNHNY and CDR2 is SVGAGI in the germline V gene (reference sequence).

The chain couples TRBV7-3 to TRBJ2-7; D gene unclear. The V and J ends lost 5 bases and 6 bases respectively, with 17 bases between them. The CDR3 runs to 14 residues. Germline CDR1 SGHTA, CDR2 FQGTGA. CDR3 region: CASSPGGSTLEQYF. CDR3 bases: TGTGCCAGCAGCCCAGGTGGTTCGACCCTCGAGCAGTACTTC.

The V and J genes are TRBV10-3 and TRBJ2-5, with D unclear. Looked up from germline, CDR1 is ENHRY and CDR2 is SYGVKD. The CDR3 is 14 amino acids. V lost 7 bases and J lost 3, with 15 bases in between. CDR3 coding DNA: TGTGCCATCAAGCAACGGGCTTCCGAAGAGACCCAGTACTTC. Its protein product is CAIKQRASEETQYF.

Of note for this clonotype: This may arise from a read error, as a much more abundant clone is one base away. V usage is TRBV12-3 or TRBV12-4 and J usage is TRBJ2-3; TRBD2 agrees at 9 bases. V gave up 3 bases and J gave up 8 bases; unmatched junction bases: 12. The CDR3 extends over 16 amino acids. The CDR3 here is CASSLEAGGIAGTQYF. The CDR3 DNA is TGTGCCAGCAGTTTGGAAGCGGGGGGAATCGCAGGTACGCAGTATTTT.

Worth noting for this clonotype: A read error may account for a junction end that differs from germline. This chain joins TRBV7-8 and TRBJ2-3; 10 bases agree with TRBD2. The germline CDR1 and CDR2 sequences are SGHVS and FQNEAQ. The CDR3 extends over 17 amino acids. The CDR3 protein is CASSLRGTSVARDTHYF. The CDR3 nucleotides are TGTGCCAGCAGCCTAAGGGGGACTAGCGTTGCGCGGGATACGCACTATTTT.

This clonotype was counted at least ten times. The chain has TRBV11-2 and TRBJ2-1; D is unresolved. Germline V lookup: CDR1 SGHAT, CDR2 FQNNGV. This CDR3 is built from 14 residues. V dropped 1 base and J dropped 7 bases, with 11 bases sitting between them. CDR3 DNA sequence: TGTGCCAGCAGCTTAGTAGGCGGAACTAATGAGCAGTTCTTC. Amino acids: CASSLVGGTNEQFF.